What follows describes a single T cell receptor (beta chain). The data originate from a study of cytomegalovirus exposure and HLA in healthy donors. Germline lookup yields CDR1 SEHNR and CDR2 FQNEAQ (reference sequence). The V end was cut by 4 bases, the J end by 1 base, with 13 bases between. This CDR3 is built from 15 residues. Amplification used 60 Vbeta primers and 13 Jbeta primers. Sequencing was performed with immunoSEQ multiplex PCR; in TCRdb, only in-frame clones are kept and a portion is missing. The repertoire holds about 130,000 clones, with over 75% as singletons. The chain employs TRBV7-9 and TRBJ2-5, with a tentative D call TRBD1 (6 bases). This clonotype was obtained from a male donor in good health and CMV-seropositive. Sequenced input: PBMCs. The CDR3 DNA reads TGTGCCAGCAGCTCCAGGGGTTCTCCCCAAGAGACCCAGTACTTC. It translates to CASSSRGSPQETQYF.